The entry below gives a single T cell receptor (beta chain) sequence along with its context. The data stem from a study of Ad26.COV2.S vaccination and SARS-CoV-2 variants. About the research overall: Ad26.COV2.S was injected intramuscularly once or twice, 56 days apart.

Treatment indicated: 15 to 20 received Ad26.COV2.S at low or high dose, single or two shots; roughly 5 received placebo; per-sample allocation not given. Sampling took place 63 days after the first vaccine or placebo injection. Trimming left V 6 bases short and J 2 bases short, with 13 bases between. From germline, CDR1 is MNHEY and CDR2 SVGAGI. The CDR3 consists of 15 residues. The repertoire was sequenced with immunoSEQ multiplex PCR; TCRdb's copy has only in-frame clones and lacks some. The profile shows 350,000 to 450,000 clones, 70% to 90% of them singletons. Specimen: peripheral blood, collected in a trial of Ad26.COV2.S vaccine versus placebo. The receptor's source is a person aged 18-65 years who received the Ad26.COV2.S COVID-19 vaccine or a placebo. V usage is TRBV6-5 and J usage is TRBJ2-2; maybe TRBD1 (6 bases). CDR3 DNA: TGTGCCAGCAGCTTCTGGGACACCAACACCGGGGAGCTGTTTTTT. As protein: CASSFWDTNTGELFF.